A selection of T cell receptor beta chains follows, all from one sample in a study of T-cell memory formation after mild COVID-19. In TCRdb, the 5' RACE reads were re-called with MiXCR into one record per CDR3 protein. The data contain under 550,000 distinct CDR3 sequences, over 15% of them singletons. Sequencing was performed on PBMCs or a T cell subset sorted from them (not recorded which). The receptors here all came from a man younger than 30 who had mild COVID-19 (a few samples of this study predate the infection). Cell type and time point are not known. Both conserved end residues are part of each CDR3. Each record gives: V gene, D gene, clone size, J gene, CDR3 protein, CDR3 DNA. A D gene is named only where the DNA matches it firmly. Clone sizes are given selectively: once, few, many, or a class where the clone is expanded.

>TRBV7-9|TRBD2|few|TRBJ2-1
CASSSTSGGAAYNEQFF
TGTGCCAGCAGCTCGACTAGCGGGGGCGCGGCCTACAATGAGCAGTTCTTC
>TRBV5-1|TRBD2|many|TRBJ2-5
CASCGGGIGETQYF
TGCGCCAGCTGCGGGGGGGGGATCGGAGAGACCCAGTACTTC
>TRBV5-1|-|-|TRBJ2-3
CASSLGGAIPTPDTQYF
TGCGCCAGCAGCTTAGGAGGGGCGATACCCACTCCGGATACGCAGTATTTT
>TRBV5-1|TRBD1|-|TRBJ2-1
CASTGQGFDEQFF
TGCGCCAGCACGGGACAGGGTTTTGATGAGCAGTTCTTC
>TRBV7-7|-|few|TRBJ2-5
CASSLGGVGGETQYF
TGTGCCAGCAGCCTGGGGGGCGTCGGGGGAGAGACCCAGTACTTC
>TRBV7-2|-|-|TRBJ1-2
CASSSYMGDYGYTF
TGTGCCAGCAGCTCGTACATGGGCGACTATGGCTACACCTTC
>TRBV5-8|TRBD1|-|TRBJ2-1
CASSRTPGQGREQFF
TGTGCCAGCAGCCGAACTCCCGGACAGGGCCGGGAGCAGTTCTTC
>TRBV7-9|-|-|TRBJ1-1
CASSLVSGSVNTEAFF
TGTGCCAGCAGCTTAGTTTCAGGGTCGGTGAACACTGAAGCTTTCTTT
>TRBV7-9|TRBD1|few|TRBJ2-1
CASSPDRGKSSEQFF
TGTGCCAGCAGCCCGGACAGGGGCAAGAGTTCTGAGCAGTTCTTC
>TRBV20-1|-|few|TRBJ2-3
CSAPGPLSTDTQYF
TGCAGTGCCCCGGGGCCTCTGAGCACAGATACGCAGTATTTT
>TRBV2|-|many|TRBJ2-1
CASTPGGSSYNEQFF
TGTGCCAGCACCCCTGGGGGTAGCTCCTACAATGAGCAGTTCTTC
>TRBV9|-|few|TRBJ2-7
CASSARGSDYEQYF
TGTGCCAGCAGCGCTAGGGGGTCCGACTACGAGCAGTACTTC
>TRBV11-1|-|-|TRBJ2-3
CASSLRWVTDTQYF
TGTGCCAGCAGCCTGCGGTGGGTCACAGATACGCAGTATTTT
>TRBV2|-|-|TRBJ2-7
CASNMAGRGYEQYF
TGTGCCAGCAATATGGCGGGCAGGGGCTACGAGCAGTACTTC
>TRBV15|-|-|TRBJ2-7
CATSIGVMYEQYF
TGTGCCACCAGCATCGGAGTGATGTACGAGCAGTACTTC
>TRBV4-3|-|-|TRBJ2-2
CASSQEGVNTGELFF
TGCGCCAGCAGCCAAGAAGGGGTGAACACCGGGGAGCTGTTTTTT
>TRBV25-1|-|few|TRBJ2-3
CASSEGASEYF
TGTGCCAGCAGTGAAGGGGCGTCGGAGTATTTT
>TRBV5-1|TRBD1|few|TRBJ2-3
CASSAGQGTDTQYF
TGCGCCAGCAGCGCAGGACAGGGAACAGATACGCAGTATTTT
>TRBV20-1|TRBD2|-|TRBJ2-1
CSAKPGLLNEQFF
TGCAGTGCTAAACCGGGACTACTCAATGAGCAGTTCTTC
>TRBV15|-|few|TRBJ1-3
CATSSYIGSSGNTIYF
TGTGCCACCAGCAGTTACATCGGGTCCTCTGGAAACACCATATATTTT
>TRBV5-6|-|few|TRBJ2-2
CASSLIAWGDGELFF
TGTGCCAGCAGCTTGATTGCGTGGGGGGACGGGGAGCTGTTTTTT
>TRBV7-2|TRBD1|few|TRBJ2-5
CASSVDRGEETQYF
TGTGCCAGCAGCGTAGACAGGGGAGAAGAGACCCAGTACTTC
>TRBV27|-|few|TRBJ1-5
CASRLGTIEGQPQHF
TGTGCCAGCCGACTCGGGACGATAGAGGGTCAGCCCCAGCATTTT
>TRBV25-1|TRBD1|-|TRBJ2-4
CASRKTGDSTKNIQYF
TGTGCCAGCAGGAAGACAGGGGATTCGACCAAAAACATTCAGTACTTC